This T cell receptor beta chain was sequenced in a study of blood T cell repertoires in COVID-19. Whole-study context: COVID-19 samples, acute and convalescent, were from the United States, Italy and Spain. T cells, B-cell-depleted T cells, or PBMCs supplied cDNA or gDNA.

Profiled with immunoSEQ multiplex PCR; TCRdb holds only in-frame clones, not every one. The table includes more than 200,000 clones, about four fifths detected once. Germline V gene sequence: CDR1 MNHEY, CDR2 SVGAGI. The CDR3 has 15 residues. Unmatched junction bases numbered 3, after V lost 5 bases and J lost 3 bases. The sequence derives from a man older than 75 with acute or convalescent COVID-19. Sequencing used peripheral blood. V usage is TRBV6-5 and J usage is TRBJ2-7; 14 bases match TRBD2. The CDR3 loop is CASSTGTSGSYEQYF. CDR3 bases: TGTGCCAGCAGTACGGGGACTAGCGGGAGCTACGAGCAGTACTTC.